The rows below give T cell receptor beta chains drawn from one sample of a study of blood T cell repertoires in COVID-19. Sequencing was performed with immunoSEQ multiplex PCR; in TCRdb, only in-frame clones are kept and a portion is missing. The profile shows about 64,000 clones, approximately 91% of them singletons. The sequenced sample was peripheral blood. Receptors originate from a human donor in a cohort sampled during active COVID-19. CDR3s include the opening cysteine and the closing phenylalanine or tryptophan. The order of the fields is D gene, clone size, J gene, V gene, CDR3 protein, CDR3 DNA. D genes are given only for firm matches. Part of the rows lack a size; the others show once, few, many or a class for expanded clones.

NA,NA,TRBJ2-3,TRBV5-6,CASSPTRHPDTQYF,TGTGCCAGCAGCCCAACTAGGCACCCCGATACGCAGTATTTT
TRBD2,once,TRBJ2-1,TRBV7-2,CASSLVGGRTLNEQFF,TGTGCCAGCAGCTTAGTTGGCGGGAGAACCCTCAATGAGCAGTTCTTC
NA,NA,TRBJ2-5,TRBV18,CASSPLMYSLQETQYF,TGTGCCAGCTCACCCCTTATGTACTCACTACAAGAGACCCAGTACTTC
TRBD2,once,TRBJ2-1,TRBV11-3,CASSLGAGGPNEQFF,TGTGCCAGCAGCTTAGGAGCGGGAGGGCCGAATGAGCAGTTCTTC
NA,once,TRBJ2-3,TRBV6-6,CASSPGLYTQYF,TGTGCCAGCAGCCCCGGGTTGTATACGCAGTATTTT
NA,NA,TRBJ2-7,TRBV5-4,CASSLGGNSYEQYF,TGTGCCAGCAGCTTGGGAGGGAACTCCTACGAGCAGTACTTC
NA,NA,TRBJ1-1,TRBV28,CASSLSARGSTEAFF,TGTGCCAGCAGTTTATCGGCCAGGGGTTCGACTGAAGCTTTCTTT
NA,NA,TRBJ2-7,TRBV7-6,CASSLFQGRIYEQYF,TGTGCCAGCAGCTTATTTCAAGGGAGGATCTACGAGCAGTACTTC
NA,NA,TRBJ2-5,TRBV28,CASSWGHGMETQYF,TGTGCCAGCAGCTGGGGGCACGGGATGGAGACCCAGTACTTC
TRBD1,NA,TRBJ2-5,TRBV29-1,CSAALRGQAEKTQYF,TGCAGCGCCGCCCTAAGAGGACAGGCAGAAAAGACCCAGTACTTC
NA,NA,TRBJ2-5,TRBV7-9,CASSSPYQETQYF,TGTGCCAGCAGTTCCCCGTACCAAGAGACCCAGTACTTC
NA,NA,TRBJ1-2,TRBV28,CAYRQVSNGYTF,TGTGCCTACCGGCAGGTTTCAAATGGCTACACCTTC
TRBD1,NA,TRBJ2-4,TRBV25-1,CASSVGTGGLVQYF,TGTGCCAGCAGTGTCGGGACAGGGGGCTTAGTCCAGTACTTC
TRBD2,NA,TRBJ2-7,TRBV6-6,CASSGAGLAYEQYF,TGTGCCAGCAGTGGGGCCGGACTAGCCTACGAGCAGTACTTC
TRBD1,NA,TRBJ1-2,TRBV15,CATSRVGQVSGYTF,TGTGCCACCAGCAGAGTGGGACAGGTGTCTGGCTACACCTTC
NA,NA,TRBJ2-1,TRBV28,CASSTLSRYNEQFF,TGTGCCAGCAGCACCCTAAGTCGGTACAATGAGCAGTTCTTC
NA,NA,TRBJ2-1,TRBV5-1,CASSSLGTGSNNEQFF,TGCGCCAGCAGCTCTCTGGGTACAGGGTCGAACAATGAGCAGTTCTTC
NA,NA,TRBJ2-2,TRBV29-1,CSVGAGSGGELFF,TGCAGCGTCGGGGCGGGGTCAGGCGGGGAGCTGTTTTTT
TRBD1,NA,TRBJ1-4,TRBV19,CASSTRQGREKLFF,TGTGCCAGTAGTACCCGACAGGGGAGGGAAAAACTGTTTTTT
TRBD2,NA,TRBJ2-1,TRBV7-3,CASSPVPRTSGHNEQFF,TGTGCCAGCAGCCCCGTGCCAAGGACTAGCGGCCACAATGAGCAGTTCTTC
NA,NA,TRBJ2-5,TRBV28,CASRPQWLQETQYF,TGTGCCAGCAGACCACAATGGCTCCAAGAGACCCAGTACTTC
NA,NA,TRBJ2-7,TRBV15,CATSIDSLGSYEQYF,TGTGCCACCAGTATAGACAGCCTAGGCTCCTACGAGCAGTACTTC
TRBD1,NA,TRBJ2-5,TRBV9,CASSPGQGAQETQYF,TGTGCCAGCAGCCCCGGACAGGGGGCGCAAGAGACCCAGTACTTC
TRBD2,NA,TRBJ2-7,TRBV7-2,CASRREAYSYEQYF,TGTGCCAGCAGGCGGGAGGCATACTCCTACGAGCAGTACTTC
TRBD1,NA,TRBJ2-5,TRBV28,CASSLGQGFGQETQYF,TGTGCCAGCAGTTTGGGACAGGGTTTCGGACAAGAGACCCAGTACTTC
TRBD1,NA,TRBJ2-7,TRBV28,CASSPPRTGGNEQYF,TGTGCCAGCAGTCCCCCAAGGACAGGGGGTAACGAGCAGTACTTC
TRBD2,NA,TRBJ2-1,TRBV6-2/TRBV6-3,CASSRLATNEQFF,TGTGCCAGCAGTAGACTAGCGACCAATGAGCAGTTCTTC
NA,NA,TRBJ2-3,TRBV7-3,CASSPGTRASTDTQYF,TGTGCCAGCAGCCCGGGGACTCGAGCTAGCACAGATACGCAGTATTTT
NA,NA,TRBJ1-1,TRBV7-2,CASSLGYRVNTEAFF,TGTGCCAGCAGCTTAGGATACAGGGTGAACACTGAAGCTTTCTTT
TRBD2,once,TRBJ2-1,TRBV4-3,CASSQSIMGPGLAGVDEQFF,TGCGCCAGCAGCCAATCCATCATGGGTCCGGGACTAGCGGGAGTGGATGAGCAGTTCTTC
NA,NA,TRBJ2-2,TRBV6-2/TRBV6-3,CASSHNRNSGTQNTGELFF,TGTGCCAGCAGTCACAACAGAAATAGCGGAACCCAAAACACCGGGGAGCTGTTTTTT
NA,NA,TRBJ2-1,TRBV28,CASTQRAGIYNEQFF,TGTGCCAGCACCCAAAGGGCGGGTATCTACAATGAGCAGTTCTTC
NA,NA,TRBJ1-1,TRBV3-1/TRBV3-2,CASSAGGGYTEAFF,TGTGCCAGCAGCGCCGGGGGAGGATACACTGAAGCTTTCTTT
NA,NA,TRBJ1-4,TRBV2,CASSLTTGASFF,TGTGCCAGCAGCTTAACGACGGGAGCATCGTTTTTT
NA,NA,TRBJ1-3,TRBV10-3,CAISEADRTSGNTIYF,TGTGCCATCAGTGAGGCCGACAGAACCTCTGGAAACACCATATATTTT
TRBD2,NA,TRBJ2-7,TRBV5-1,CASSSLAGGFSYEQYF,TGCGCCAGCAGCTCCTTGGCCGGGGGGTTCTCCTACGAGCAGTACTTC
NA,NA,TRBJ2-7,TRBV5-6,CASSLVQGYEQYF,TGTGCCAGCAGCTTAGTACAGGGCTACGAGCAGTACTTC
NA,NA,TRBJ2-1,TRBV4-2,CASSQEIASYNEQFF,TGTGCCAGCAGCCAAGAGATAGCCTCCTACAATGAGCAGTTCTTC
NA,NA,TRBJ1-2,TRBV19,CASSINLNYGYTF,TGTGCCAGTAGTATTAACCTAAACTATGGCTACACCTTC
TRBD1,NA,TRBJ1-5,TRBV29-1,CSVGTGTGNQPQHF,TGCAGCGTGGGGACCGGGACAGGGAATCAGCCCCAGCATTTT
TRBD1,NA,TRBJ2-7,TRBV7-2,CASRQVQGERYEQYF,TGTGCCAGCAGACAAGTACAGGGGGAGCGTTACGAGCAGTACTTC